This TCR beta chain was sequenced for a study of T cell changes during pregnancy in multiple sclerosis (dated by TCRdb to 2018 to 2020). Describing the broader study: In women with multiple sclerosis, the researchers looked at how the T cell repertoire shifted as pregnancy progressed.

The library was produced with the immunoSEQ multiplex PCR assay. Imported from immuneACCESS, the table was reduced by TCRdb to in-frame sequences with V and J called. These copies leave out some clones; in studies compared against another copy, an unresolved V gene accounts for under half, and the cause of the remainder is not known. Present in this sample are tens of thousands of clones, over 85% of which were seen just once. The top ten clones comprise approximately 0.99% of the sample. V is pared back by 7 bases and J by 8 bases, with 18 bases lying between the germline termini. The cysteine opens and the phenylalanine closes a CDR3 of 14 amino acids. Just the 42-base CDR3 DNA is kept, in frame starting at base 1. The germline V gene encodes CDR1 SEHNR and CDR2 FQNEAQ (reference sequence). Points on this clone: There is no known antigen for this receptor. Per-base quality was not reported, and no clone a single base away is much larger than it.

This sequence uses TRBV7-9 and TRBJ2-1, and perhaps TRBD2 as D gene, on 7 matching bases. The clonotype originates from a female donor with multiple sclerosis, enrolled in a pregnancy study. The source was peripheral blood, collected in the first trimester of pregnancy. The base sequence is TGTGCCAGCATCCTGGGGGGGCCCGGGGATGAGCAGTTCTTC. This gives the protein CASILGGPGDEQFF.